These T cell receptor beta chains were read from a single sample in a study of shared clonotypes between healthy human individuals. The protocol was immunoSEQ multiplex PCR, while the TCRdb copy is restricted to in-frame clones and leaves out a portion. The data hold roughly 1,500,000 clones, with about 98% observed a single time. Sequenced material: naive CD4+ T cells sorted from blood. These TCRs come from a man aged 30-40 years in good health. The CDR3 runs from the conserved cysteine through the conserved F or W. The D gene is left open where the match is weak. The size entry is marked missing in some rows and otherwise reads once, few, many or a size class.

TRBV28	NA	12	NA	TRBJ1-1	TGTGCCAGCAGTTTGGTGGGTACTGAAGCTTTCTTT	CASSLVGTEAFF
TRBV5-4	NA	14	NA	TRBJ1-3	TGTGCCAGCAGCCCCGCACGCTCTGGAAACACCATATATTTT	CASSPARSGNTIYF
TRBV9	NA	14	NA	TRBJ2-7	TGTGCCAGCAGCGTAGGTGGGAGCTCCTACGAGCAGTACTTC	CASSVGGSSYEQYF
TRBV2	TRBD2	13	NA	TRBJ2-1	TGTGCCAGCGCTAGCGGGTCCTACAATGAGCAGTTCTTC	CASASGSYNEQFF
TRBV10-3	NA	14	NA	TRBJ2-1	TGTGCCATCAGTGAGTCCGCCGCCTACAATGAGCAGTTCTTC	CAISESAAYNEQFF
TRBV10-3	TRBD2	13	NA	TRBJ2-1	TGTGCCATCAGTGGGGCGGGAGTGGATGAGCAGTTCTTC	CAISGAGVDEQFF
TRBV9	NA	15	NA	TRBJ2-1	TGTGCCAGCAGCTCTCAGGCGAGTCCCTACAATGAGCAGTTCTTC	CASSSQASPYNEQFF
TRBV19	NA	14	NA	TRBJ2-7	TGTGCCAGTAGTACCGACGGGACTTCATACGAGCAGTACTTC	CASSTDGTSYEQYF
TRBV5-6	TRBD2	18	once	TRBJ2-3	TGTGCCAGCAGCTTAGGACTAGCGGGAGTGGTAGAATCAGATACGCAGTATTTT	CASSLGLAGVVESDTQYF
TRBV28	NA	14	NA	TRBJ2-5	TGTGCCAGCTCCGTGGGGGGGGCAAGAGAGACCCAGTACTTC	CASSVGGARETQYF
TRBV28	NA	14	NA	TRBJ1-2	TGTGCCAGCAGCTACTCGACTGCTAACTATGGCTACACCTTC	CASSYSTANYGYTF
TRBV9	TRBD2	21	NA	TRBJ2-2	TGTGCCAGCAGCTCCCAAACATGGACAGGGACTAGCGGGAGGGACACCGGGGAGCTGTTTTTT	CASSSQTWTGTSGRDTGELFF
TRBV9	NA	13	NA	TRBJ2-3	TGTGCCAGCAGCCCCCCAGGGACAGATACGCAGTATTTT	CASSPPGTDTQYF